What follows is one T cell receptor beta chain and its context. The antigen remains unidentified. Produced via immunoSEQ multiplex PCR; TCRdb's table is partial and in-frame only. The data hold about 680,000 clones, with 74% observed a single time. The sample comes from a study of shared clonotypes between healthy human individuals. Study findings and constraints: Clonotypes which were not shared had lower generation probabilities than clonotypes that all four donors shared.

Naive CD45RA+ and memory CD45RA-negative subsets were split from CD4+ cells. Input material: memory CD4+ T cells sorted from blood. Subset denoted: CD45RA-negative fraction. This sequence originates from a woman aged 30 to 39 in good health.

Here the CDR3 reads CASSPSYTGNTIYF. The CDR3, as DNA: TGTGCCAGCAGTCCCTCGTATACTGGAAACACCATATATTTT. The chain links TRBV6-5 to TRBJ1-3; no clear D gene. This CDR3 is built from 14 residues. Trimming stripped 5 bases from V and 2 bases from J, with 10 bases between. The germline V gene has CDR1 MNHEY and CDR2 SVGAGI.